The following is a T cell receptor beta chain sequence with its context. Its antigen is as yet unknown. The PCR used 60 Vbeta and 13 Jbeta primers. Libraries were prepared by immunoSEQ multiplex PCR; TCRdb keeps only in-frame clonotypes and omits some of them. The sample consists of roughly 99,000 clones, roughly 80% of them appearing once. The sample belongs to a study of cytomegalovirus exposure and HLA in healthy donors. Overall study results and limits: When analyzed later, a missense DCLRE1C variant was found to be linked to TCR beta V- and J-gene trimming. As a later analysis revealed, the rate of TCR association differed by HLA locus, with DRB1 most and HLA-C fewest. Among TCR beta chains of equal frequency, HLA-associated ones were more clonally expanded in a later analysis.

CDR3 length: 19 amino acids. In germline, CDR1 is SGHRS, CDR2 YFSETQ. J gave up 0 bases and V 2 bases, and 11 bases lay outside the gene matches. This chain connects TRBV5-1 to TRBJ2-1; 10 bases agree with TRBD2. Material: PBMCs. The TCR originated in a man aged 25 to 40 in good health and CMV-seronegative. CDR3 DNA sequence: TGCGCCAGCAGCTTCCCCGGACTAGCGGATGTTAGCTCCTACAATGAGCAGTTCTTC. Amino acid sequence: CASSFPGLADVSSYNEQFF.